The 7 T cell receptor beta chains below come from one sample, sequenced in a study of tissue T cells after allogeneic stem cell transplantation. Generated by immunoSEQ multiplex PCR, the TCRdb table keeps only in-frame clones and is missing some. The sample shows approximately 1,300 clones, around three fifths of them seen only once. Source: bone marrow, taken at autopsy. The receptors originated from a male patient over 55 with steroid-refractory graft-versus-host disease after an allogeneic stem cell transplant. Some T cells may trace back to the graft donor.

CDR3 residues: CASSRYRGETQYF. The CDR3 DNA follows: TGTGCCAGCAGCCGTTACAGGGGAGAGACCCAGTACTTC. The chain links TRBV27 to TRBJ2-5, with TRBD1 matching over 7 bases. The V gene end was trimmed by 6 bases and the J gene end by 4 bases; junction bases not matched to a gene: 5. This CDR3 contains 13 residues. Germline CDR1 MNHEY, CDR2 SMNVEV (reference sequence).

The chain joins TRBV7-2 to TRBJ1-2; possibly TRBD1 for D (6 bases). CDR3 length equals 19 residues. V shed 4 bases and J shed 2 bases, with 26 bases lying between them. Germline V gene lookup returns CDR1 SGHTA and CDR2 FQGNSA. The CDR3 sequence is CASSSREPQGRDTNYGYTF. For the CDR3, the DNA is TGTGCCAGCAGCTCCCGAGAGCCGCAGGGACGGGACACCAACTATGGCTACACCTTC.

V and J are TRBV6-1 and TRBJ1-2; D is possibly TRBD1 (6 bases). Trimming removed 3 bases at V and 4 bases at J, with 15 bases between. Germline loops: CDR1 MNHNS, CDR2 SASEGT. This CDR3 has 15 amino acids. This CDR3 is CASSEGQGDIYGYTF. The CDR3 DNA reads as TGTGCCAGCAGTGAGGGACAAGGGGATATCTATGGCTACACCTTC.

V and J are TRBV28 and TRBJ1-4; D possibly corresponds to TRBD1 (5 bases). This CDR3 spans 15 amino acids. Trimming stripped 3 bases from V and 5 bases from J, with 13 bases between. Germline V CDR1 and CDR2: MDHEN, SYDVKM. The CDR3 region is CASSFGGSTNEKLFF. CDR3 nucleotides: TGTGCCAGCAGTTTCGGGGGTTCCACAAATGAAAAACTGTTTTTT.

V and J are TRBV4-2 and TRBJ2-1; 9 nucleotides line up with TRBD2. The V and J ends lost 1 base and 6 bases, in that order; junction bases with no gene match: 4. The CDR3 loop spans 15 amino acids. CDR1 and CDR2 from the germline V gene are LGHNA and YNFKEQ. CDR3: CASSQAGTSINEQFF. The CDR3 nucleotides are TGTGCCAGCAGCCAAGCCGGGACTAGCATCAATGAGCAGTTCTTC.

This clone is labeled as medium-sized. Other DNA sequences in the same sample also yield this CDR3. V gene TRBV2 combines with J gene TRBJ2-3; D may be TRBD2 (6 bases). The germline V and J ends were trimmed by 4 bases and 0 bases, with 11 bases remaining between them. From germline, CDR1 is SNHLY and CDR2 FYNNEI. CDR3 length: 15 amino acids. The CDR3 nucleotides are TGTGCCAGCAGTGCGGGGACTGCTAGCACAGATACGCAGTATTTT. Its protein product is CASSAGTASTDTQYF. Filled out from reference TRBV2 and TRBJ2-3, the complete variable domain reads EPEVTQTPSHQVTQMGQEVILRCVPISNHLYFYWYRQILGQKVEFLVSFYNNEISEKSEIFDDQFSVERPDGSNFTLKIRSTKLEDSAMYFCASSAGTASTDTQYFGPGTRLTVL.

The chain employs TRBV19 and TRBJ2-7, with 8 bases that match TRBD1. Germline CDR1 and CDR2: LNHDA and SQIVND (reference sequence). This CDR3 comprises 15 residues. V trimming: 3 bases; J trimming: 2 bases; junction bases outside the gene matches: 6. The CDR3 nucleotides read TGTGCCAGTAGTATCGACACAGGGGGTGCCTACGAGCAGTACTTC. Protein product: CASSIDTGGAYEQYF.